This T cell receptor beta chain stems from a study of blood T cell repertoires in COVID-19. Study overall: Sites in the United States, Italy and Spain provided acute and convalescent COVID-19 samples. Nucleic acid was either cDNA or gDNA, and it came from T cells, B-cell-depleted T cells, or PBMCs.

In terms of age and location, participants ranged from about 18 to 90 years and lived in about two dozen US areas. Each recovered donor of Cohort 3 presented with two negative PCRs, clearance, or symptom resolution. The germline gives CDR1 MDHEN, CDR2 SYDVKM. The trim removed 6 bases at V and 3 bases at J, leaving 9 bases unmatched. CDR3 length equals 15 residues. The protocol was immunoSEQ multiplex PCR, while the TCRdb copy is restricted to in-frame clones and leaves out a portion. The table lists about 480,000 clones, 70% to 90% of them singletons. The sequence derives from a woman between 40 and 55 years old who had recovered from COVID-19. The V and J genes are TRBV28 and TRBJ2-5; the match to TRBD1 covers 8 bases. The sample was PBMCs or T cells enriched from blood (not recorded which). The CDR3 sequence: CASSYPDRGEETQYF. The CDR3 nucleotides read TGTGCCAGCAGCTACCCCGACAGGGGAGAAGAGACCCAGTACTTC.